The following is a T cell receptor beta chain sequence with its context. The antigen is undetermined. These data originate in a study of cytotoxic CD8 clonotypes in ibrutinib-treated CLL. General study findings and limits: Baseline clonality was higher than in age-matched healthy donors and moved in step with circulating CD8+ T-cell counts.

There are 13 residues in the CDR3. CDR1 and CDR2 (germline): MDHEN, SYDVKM. Trimming removed 6 bases from V and 9 bases from J; junction bases left unmatched: 10. The protocol was immunoSEQ multiplex PCR, while the TCRdb copy is restricted to in-frame clones and leaves out a portion. The sample shows hundreds of thousands of clones, roughly three quarters of them seen only once. V is TRBV28 and J is TRBJ1-1; 7 bases are shared with TRBD1. Sequences were derived from PBMCs, sampled after 12 months of ibrutinib treatment. The source of this sequence is a human donor with chronic lymphocytic leukemia. The CDR3 loop is CASSEQGIVKAFF. Written as DNA, the CDR3 is TGTGCCAGCAGCGAACAGGGGATCGTAAAAGCTTTCTTT.